This T cell receptor beta chain derives from a study of blood T cell repertoires in COVID-19. Per the study methods: Amplifying reference gene primers gave estimates of nucleated cell counts. Produced via immunoSEQ multiplex PCR; TCRdb's table is partial and in-frame only. D and trimming come from the DNA, and the V and J calls and clone size come from that table. The repertoire holds 170,000 or so clones, with more than 75% as singletons. Seattle enrolled patients during active infection and tracked them longitudinally. Looked up from germline, CDR1 is LNHDA and CDR2 is SQIVND (reference sequence). Trimming removed 3 bases at V and 3 bases at J, with 9 bases between. CDR3 size: 14 residues.

V gene TRBV19 combines with J gene TRBJ2-1, with a weak D call TRBD1 (6 bases). Sequencing was performed on peripheral blood. The sequence came from a woman in her 70s with COVID-19, enrolled during active disease. The CDR3 DNA reads TGTGCCAGTAGTATCACAGGGAGCTACAATGAGCAGTTCTTC. Encoded protein: CASSITGSYNEQFF.